This TCR beta chain was recovered during a study of T-cell memory formation after mild COVID-19. Study summary: Largely donor-specific sequence clusters came from a couple of donors.

This clonotype was counted a few times. Its antigen is undetermined. From the 5' RACE reads, TCRdb called clonotypes with MiXCR, one entry per CDR3 protein. The data contain about 260,000 distinct CDR3 sequences, about 17% of them seen just once; the ten biggest clones take up roughly 22%. The CDR3 sequence is 15 residues long. CDR1 and CDR2 (germline): LGHNA, YNFKEQ. V gave up 4 bases and J gave up 12 bases, with 21 bases separating them. Findings and limits, study-wide: Among CD4+ contracting clones, most were CM and EM, and CD8+ ones EMRA. That cross-reactive memory joined was suggested by some responding clones appearing in pre-infection memory.

The chain is built from TRBV4-2 and TRBJ1-4; the D gene is possibly TRBD1 (5 bases). The clonotype was recovered from a man between 18 and 29 years old who had mild COVID-19 (a few samples of this study predate the infection). Cell type and time point are not known. The sequenced material came from PBMCs or a T cell subset sorted from them (not recorded which). In nucleotides, the CDR3 is TGTGCCAGCAGCCTAGCGGGGGATGGGCCCGAAGAACTGTTTTTT. Its protein is CASSLAGDGPEELFF.